This TCR beta chain is from a study of long-term antiretroviral therapy in people with HIV. Whole-study results and caveats: An increase in diversity followed ART, yet levels stayed below transplant donor controls.

They ran version v3.0 of the immunoSEQ assay at survey level. The protocol was immunoSEQ multiplex PCR, while the TCRdb copy is restricted to in-frame clones and leaves out a portion. Among around 20,000 clones listed, around 78% were seen once. The V segment lost 4 bases and the J segment 2 bases; nucleotides outside the gene matches: 7. Germline CDR1 is MDHEN and CDR2 is SYDVKM. The CDR3 sequence is 16 residues long. This clone rates as medium-sized. Antigen specificity is unknown. This TCR was recovered from a man between 45 and 60 years old with HIV. Source: unsorted PBMCs, taken 2.2 years after starting antiretroviral therapy. The chain employs TRBV28 and TRBJ2-5; 10 nucleotides line up with TRBD2. For the CDR3, the DNA is TGTGCCAGCAGTTCCCTTAGCGGGAGGCTGCAAGAGACCCAGTACTTC. Protein product: CASSSLSGRLQETQYF. Based on the CDR3 plus reference TRBV28 and TRBJ2-5, the full variable domain is DVKVTQSSRYLVKRTGEKVFLECVQDMDHENMFWYRQDPGLGLRLIYFSYDVKMKEKGDIPEGYSVSREKKERFSLILESASTNQTSMYLCASSSLSGRLQETQYFGPGTRLLVL.